The present entry profiles one T cell receptor beta chain with its context. This sample is part of a study of blood T cell repertoires in COVID-19. For the study at large: Italy, Spain and the United States were the sources of the convalescent and acute COVID-19 samples.

The CDR3 totals 16 residues. V dropped 1 base and J dropped 7 bases, with 19 bases sitting between them. Germline V lookup: CDR1 MGHRA, CDR2 YSYEKL. Original processing notes: Using reference gene primer amplification, nucleated cell counts were estimated. Libraries were prepared by immunoSEQ multiplex PCR; TCRdb keeps only in-frame clonotypes and omits some of them. Clonal size and the V and J genes are those of that table, whereas D and trimming came from the DNA. The repertoire has about 140,000 clones, approximately 78% of them found once; the top ten carry less than 5%. The chain combines TRBV4-1 with TRBJ1-2; D is undetermined. The TCR comes from a woman older than 75 with acute or convalescent COVID-19. Sample: peripheral blood. The CDR3 sequence: CASSQGIVLGSGGYTF. CDR3 bases: TGCGCCAGCAGCCAAGGTATTGTGCTAGGGAGCGGTGGCTACACCTTC.